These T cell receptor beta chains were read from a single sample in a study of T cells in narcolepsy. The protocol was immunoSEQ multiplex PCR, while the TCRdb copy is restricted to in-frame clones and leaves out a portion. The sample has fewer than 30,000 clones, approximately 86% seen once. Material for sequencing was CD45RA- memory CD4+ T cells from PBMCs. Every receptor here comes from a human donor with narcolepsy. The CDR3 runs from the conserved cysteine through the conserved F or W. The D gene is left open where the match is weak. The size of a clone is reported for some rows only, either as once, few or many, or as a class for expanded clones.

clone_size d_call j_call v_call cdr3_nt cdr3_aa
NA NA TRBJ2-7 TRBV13 TGTGCCAGCAGCCAGGGGCTCGAGCAGTACTTC CASSQGLEQYF
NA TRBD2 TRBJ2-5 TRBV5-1 TGCGCCAGCAGCGCGGGGGGTACTTATTCCCAAGAGACCCAGTACTTC CASSAGGTYSQETQYF
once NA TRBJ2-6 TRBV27 TGTGCCAGCGGGCAAGGACTTCCGGGGGCCAACGTCCTGACTTTC CASGQGLPGANVLTF
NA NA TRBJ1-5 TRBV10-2 TGCGCCACGGGCGGTAGGACTAGCAATCAGCCCCAGCATTTT CATGGRTSNQPQHF
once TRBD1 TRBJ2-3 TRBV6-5 TGTGCCAGCAGTAACAGGGGGCGAAGCGCAGATACGCAGTATTTT CASSNRGRSADTQYF
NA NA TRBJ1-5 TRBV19 TGTGCCAGTAGTAAAAACAATCAGCCCCAGCATTTT CASSKNNQPQHF
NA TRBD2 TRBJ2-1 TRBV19 TGTGCCAGTAGTCAGGGACTAGCGGGGGAAAATGAGCAGTTCTTC CASSQGLAGENEQFF
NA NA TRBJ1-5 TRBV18 TGTGCCAGCTCAAACGGGGTAAGCGGCAATCAGCCCCAGCATTTT CASSNGVSGNQPQHF
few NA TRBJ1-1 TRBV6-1 TGTGCCAGCAGTGCCAGCAGTTACATGAACACTGAAGCTTTCTTT CASSASSYMNTEAFF
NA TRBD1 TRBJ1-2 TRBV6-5 TGTGCCAGCAGTCCCGCCGGGACAGTAAACTATGGCTACACCTTC CASSPAGTVNYGYTF
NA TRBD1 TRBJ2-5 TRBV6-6 TGTGCCAGCAGTTATTCCGGACAGGGCCGCGAGACCCAGTACTTC CASSYSGQGRETQYF
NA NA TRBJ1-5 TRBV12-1 TGTGCCAGCCTCGATTTAACCAGGGGCGTGAGCAATCAGCCCCAGCATTTT CASLDLTRGVSNQPQHF
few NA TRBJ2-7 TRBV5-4 TGTGCCAGCAGCTTGACGACGTCGGTCGACGAGCAGTACTTC CASSLTTSVDEQYF
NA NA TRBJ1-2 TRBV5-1 TGCGCCAGCAGCTCCCCCGTGGATAATGGCTACACCTTC CASSSPVDNGYTF
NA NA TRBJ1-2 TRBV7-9 TGTGCCAGCAGCCCAAATCTCCGGGGGGCGGGAGGCTACACCTTC CASSPNLRGAGGYTF
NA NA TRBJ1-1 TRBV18 TGTGCCAGCTCACCCTTCACAGAGAACACTGAAGCTTTCTTT CASSPFTENTEAFF
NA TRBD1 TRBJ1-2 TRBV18 TGTGCCAGCTCACCGCGAGGGACAGGAGGGAGCATCCGCCTCGGCTACACCTTC CASSPRGTGGSIRLGYTF
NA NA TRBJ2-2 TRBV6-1 TGTGCCAGCAGTGAAGACGGCAGGGCACTCAGGCGCGCCGGGGAGCTGTTTTTT CASSEDGRALRRAGELFF
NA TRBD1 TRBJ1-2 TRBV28 TGTGCCAGCAGTTTAATCCGGACCGGGACAGGTCGGGGCTACACCTTC CASSLIRTGTGRGYTF
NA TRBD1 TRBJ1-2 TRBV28 TGTGCCAGACCAGACAGGGAGGATGGCTACACCTTC CARPDREDGYTF
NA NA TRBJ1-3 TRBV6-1 TGTGCCAGCGTGCCAGGCCCTGGAAACACCATATATTTT CASVPGPGNTIYF
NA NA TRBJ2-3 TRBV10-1 TGCGCCAGCAGTGAGTCGGACCATCGGGATACGCAGTATTTT CASSESDHRDTQYF
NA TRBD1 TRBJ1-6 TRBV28 TGTGCCAGCAGTTTAGGCCCCAAGGGACAGGGTTGGGCTTCACCCCTCCACTTT CASSLGPKGQGWASPLHF